This T cell receptor beta chain came from a study of beta chain features in type 1 diabetes. Based on CD45RO/CCR7/CD25/CD127/CD95/CD27, CD4+ regulatory, stem cell-like memory, naive and central memory cells were sorted. Sorted populations all had greater than 95% purity. This clone turned up a few times. Its antigen remains unidentified. Whole-study results and caveats: Significant though moderate, a shortening of TCRB CDR3s appeared in all four CD4+ subsets of Type 1 diabetes patients.

Expressed TCRB transcripts got sequenced, as all isolated RNA was reverse transcribed. Assay used: immunoSEQ multiplex PCR; TCRdb lists only in-frame clones, some missing. The sample lists a few hundred thousand clones; roughly 22% were seen once. Germline CDR1 GTSNPN, CDR2 SVGIG (reference sequence). V gave up 4 bases and J gave up 0 bases, with 9 bases separating them. The CDR3 covers 14 residues. Specimen: naive CD4+ T cells from blood. V usage is TRBV30 and J usage is TRBJ1-4; D is uncertain. The TCR originated in a woman aged 40 to 49 with type 1 diabetes. In nucleotides, the CDR3 is TGTGCCTGGACGGTACCAACAACTAATGAAAAACTGTTTTTT. Residues: CAWTVPTTNEKLFF.